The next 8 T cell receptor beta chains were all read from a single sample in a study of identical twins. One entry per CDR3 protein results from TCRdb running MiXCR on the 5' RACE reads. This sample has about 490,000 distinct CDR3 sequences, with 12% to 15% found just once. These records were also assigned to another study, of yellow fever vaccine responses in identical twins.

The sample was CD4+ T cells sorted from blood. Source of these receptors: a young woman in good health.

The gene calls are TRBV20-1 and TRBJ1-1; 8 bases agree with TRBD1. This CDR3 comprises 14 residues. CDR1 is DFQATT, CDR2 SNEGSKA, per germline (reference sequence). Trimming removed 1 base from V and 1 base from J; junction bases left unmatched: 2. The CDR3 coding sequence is TGCAGTGCTAGAGGTGGACAGGGGAACACTGAAGCTTTCTTT. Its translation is CSARGGQGNTEAFF.

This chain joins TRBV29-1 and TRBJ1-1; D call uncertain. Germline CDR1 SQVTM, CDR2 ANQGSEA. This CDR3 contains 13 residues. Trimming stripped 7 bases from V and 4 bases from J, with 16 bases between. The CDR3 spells CSAEGLGITEAFF. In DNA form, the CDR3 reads TGCAGCGCAGAGGGTCTGGGGATCACTGAAGCTTTCTTT.

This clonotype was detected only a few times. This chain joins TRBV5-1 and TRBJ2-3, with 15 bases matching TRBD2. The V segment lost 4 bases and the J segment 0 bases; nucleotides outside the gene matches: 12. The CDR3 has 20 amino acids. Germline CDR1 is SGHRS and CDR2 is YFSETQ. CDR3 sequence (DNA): TGCGCCAGCAGCGTCTCGGGACTAGCGGGAGGCTTATATAGCACAGATACGCAGTATTTT. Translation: CASSVSGLAGGLYSTDTQYF.

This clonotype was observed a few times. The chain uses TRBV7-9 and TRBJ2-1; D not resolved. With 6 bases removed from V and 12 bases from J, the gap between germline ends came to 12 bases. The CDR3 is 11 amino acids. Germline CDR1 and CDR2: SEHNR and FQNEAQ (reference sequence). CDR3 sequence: CASREGPSQFF. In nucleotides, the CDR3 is TGTGCCAGCAGGGAAGGCCCCTCGCAGTTCTTC.

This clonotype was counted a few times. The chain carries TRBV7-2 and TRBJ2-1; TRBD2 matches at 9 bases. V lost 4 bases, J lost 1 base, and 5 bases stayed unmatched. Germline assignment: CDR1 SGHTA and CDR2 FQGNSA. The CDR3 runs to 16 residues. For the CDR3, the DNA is TGTGCCAGCAGCTGGCTTAGCGGGGGTTCCTACAATGAGCAGTTCTTC. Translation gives CASSWLSGGSYNEQFF.

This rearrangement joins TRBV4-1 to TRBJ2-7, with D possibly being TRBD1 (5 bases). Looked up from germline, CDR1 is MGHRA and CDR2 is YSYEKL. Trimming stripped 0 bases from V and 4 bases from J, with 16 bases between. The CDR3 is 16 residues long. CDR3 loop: CASSQDYGANMYEQYF. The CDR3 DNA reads TGCGCCAGCAGCCAAGATTATGGGGCAAACATGTACGAGCAGTACTTC.

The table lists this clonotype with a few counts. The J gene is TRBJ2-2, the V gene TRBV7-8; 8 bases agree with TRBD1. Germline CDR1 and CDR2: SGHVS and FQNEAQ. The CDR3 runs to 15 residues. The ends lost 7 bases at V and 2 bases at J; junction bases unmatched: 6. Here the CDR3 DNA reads TGTGCCAGCACCTCCGGACAGGGAAACACCGGGGAGCTGTTTTTT. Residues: CASTSGQGNTGELFF.

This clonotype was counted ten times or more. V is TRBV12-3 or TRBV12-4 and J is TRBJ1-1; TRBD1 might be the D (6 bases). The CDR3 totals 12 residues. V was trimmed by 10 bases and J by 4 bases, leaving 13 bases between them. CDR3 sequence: CATRTRGTEAFF. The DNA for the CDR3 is TGTGCCACCCGCACCAGGGGCACTGAAGCTTTCTTT.